The 18 T cell receptor beta chains given below trace back to one sample, sequenced in a study of tumor and adjacent non-tumor tissue in lung cancer (dated by TCRdb to the late 2010s). Libraries were constructed by multiplex PCR. Sequencing instrument: Illumina HiSeq 2500. TCRbeta libraries were built by three rounds of nested PCR using primers (Table S4), following protocols modified from ARM-PCR. TCRdb cleaned the public reads at Q25 with fastp, built clones with MiXCR and kept in-frame beta chains. Entries that share a CDR3 protein sequence are merged under the most common genes and DNA. The sample contains roughly 150,000 distinct CDR3 sequences, around 65% of them found a single time. The top ten clones comprise roughly 20% of the sample. Bulk unsorted tissue served as the source for RNA extraction, and RNA quality was assessed using a NanoDrop ND-1000 and an Agilent 2100. Input material: lung tumor tissue. These receptors all come from a man in his fifties or sixties with small cell lung cancer.

About this clonotype: Possible read error: a much larger clone is one base away. The chain employs TRBV20-1 and TRBJ2-3; no clear D. Germline V gives CDR1 DFQATT, CDR2 SNEGSKA (reference sequence). CDR3 size: 11 residues. The V gene lost 4 bases and the J gene lost 6 bases, with 8 bases spanning the gap. The CDR3 bases are TGCAGTGCTATGAATGGGGATACGCAGTATTTT. This sequence encodes CSAMNGDTQYF.

Concerning this clonotype: Because the CDR3 is missing its conserved closing phenylalanine or tryptophan, this is likely a read error. The rearrangement joins TRBV4-1 to TRBJ2-2; D is undetermined. The CDR3 totals 20 residues. The V gene's germline CDR1 is MGHRA and CDR2 YSYEKL. Trimming took 4 bases from V and 0 from J, leaving 24 bases between them. This chain's CDR3 is CASSRVPPPESHSNTGELFL. The CDR3 nucleotides read TGCGCCAGCAGCCGAGTTCCCCCCCCGGAGTCCCACTCGAACACCGGGGAGCTGTTTCTT.

As concerns this clonotype: A read error may account for a junction end that differs from germline. The chain carries TRBV11-3 and TRBJ2-1, with TRBD2 identical over 16 bases. This CDR3 contains 17 residues. Per germline, CDR1 SGHNT and CDR2 YENEEA. The CDR3: CAGSSGLAGGPYDEQFF. CDR3 nucleotides: TGTGCCGGCAGTTCGGGACTAGCGGGAGGGCCCTACGATGAGCAGTTCTTC.

Note on this clonotype: A much more abundant neighbour one base away suggests this may be a read error. J is TRBJ1-5 and V is TRBV4-1; 7 positions agree with TRBD1. Germline trimming cut 1 base from V and 9 bases from J; bases unmatched to any gene: 6. The length of the CDR3 is 14 residues. Germline CDR1 is MGHRA and CDR2 is YSYEKL. CDR3 nucleotides: TGCGCCAGCAGCCAAGGACAGGGCGATCGGCCCCAGCATTTT. Amino acid sequence: CASSQGQGDRPQHF.

For this clonotype: This may be a read error, as it is one base from a much larger clone. The chain recombines TRBV5-6 with TRBJ2-4; D gene ambiguous. This CDR3 has 15 amino acids. Germline V gene data show CDR1 as SGHDT and CDR2 as YYEEEE. The CDR3 DNA reads as TGTGTCAGTACCCCTTTAAGGTCGGAGAGAAACATTCAGTACTTC. Its translation: CVSTPLRSERNIQYF. The full variable domain, its missing parts supplied by reference TRBV5-6 and TRBJ2-4, is DAGVTQSPTHLIKTRGQQVTLRCSPKSGHDTVSWYQQALGQGPQFIFQYYEEEERQRGNFPDRFSGHQFPNYSSELNVNALLLGDSALYLCVSTPLRSERNIQYFGAGTRLSVL.

This clonotype was seen a handful of times. The chain uses TRBV5-5 and TRBJ2-5; no firm D call. The germline gives CDR1 SGHKS, CDR2 YYEKEE (reference sequence). The CDR3 covers 13 residues. Trimming left V 0 bases short and J 4 bases short, with 7 bases between. In nucleotides, the CDR3 is TGTGCCAGCAGCTTGGATAAATTAGAGACCCAGTACTTC. Protein product: CASSLDKLETQYF.

The chain employs TRBV12-3 or TRBV12-4 and TRBJ2-3; 10 nucleotides line up with TRBD2. J was trimmed by 5 bases and V by 8 bases; bases with no gene match: 7. The length of the CDR3 is 14 residues. CDR3 region: CASALAGREDTQYF. The CDR3 DNA reads as TGTGCCAGCGCACTAGCGGGAAGGGAAGATACGCAGTATTTT.

Of note for this clonotype: The junction shows a germline mismatch at one end, possibly a read error. V gene TRBV29-1 combines with J gene TRBJ2-3, with TRBD2 as a possible D gene (5 bases). Germline CDR1 is SQVTM and CDR2 is ANQGSEA. The CDR3 spans 14 residues. CDR3: CNVEEERLGDTQYF. CDR3 sequence (DNA): TGCAACGTTGAGGAGGAGAGGTTGGGAGATACGCAGTATTTT.

On this clonotype itself: This may come from a read error, since a much larger clone is one base off. This chain connects TRBV6-1 to TRBJ2-5; no reliable D call. The J call is doubtful: the DNA matches TRBJ2-1 better. Germline loops: CDR1 MNHNS, CDR2 SASEGT. The CDR3 sequence is 13 residues long. CDR3 in amino acids: CASSEEDRETQFF. CDR3 in DNA: TGTGCCAGCAGTGAAGAAGATCGAGAGACCCAGTTCTTC.

With respect to this clonotype: At one end, the junction sequence differs from germline, possibly due to a read error. The chain employs TRBV11-2 and TRBJ2-2, with a tentative D call TRBD2 (7 bases). This CDR3 has 14 amino acids. Germline V gives CDR1 SGHAT, CDR2 FQNNGV. CDR3: CASSRGGGIGEPFF. Written as DNA, the CDR3 is TGTGCCAGCAGCCGTGGGGGGGGCATCGGGGAGCCGTTTTTT.

Concerning this clonotype: This may arise from a read error, as a much more abundant clone is one base away. The gene calls are TRBV6-2 or TRBV6-3 and TRBJ2-2; TRBD2 matches 7 bases. Germline values: CDR1 MNHEY, CDR2 SVGEGT. This CDR3 is built from 16 residues. Here the CDR3 DNA reads TGTGCCAGCTCCATCCGGGAGGTCGCGAACACCGGGGAGCTGCTTTTT. Residues: CASSIREVANTGELLF.

This rearrangement joins TRBV4-2 to TRBJ2-1; possibly TRBD2 for D (6 bases). From germline, CDR1 is LGHNA and CDR2 YNFKEQ. With 3 bases removed from V and 4 bases from J, the gap between germline ends came to 16 bases. The CDR3 is made up of 16 amino acids. DNA of the CDR3: TGTGCCAGCAGCCATGACCCGACTAGTGGATACAATGAGCAGTTCTTC. Protein product: CASSHDPTSGYNEQFF.

V usage is TRBV10-2 and J usage is TRBJ2-1, with 10 bases fitting TRBD2. V shed 6 bases and J 8 bases; nucleotides not matched to a gene: 13. Per germline, CDR1 WSHSY and CDR2 SAAADI. This CDR3 has 16 amino acids. CDR3 bases: TGCGCCAGCAGCCAATCGGGACTAGCGTGGACCCATGAGCAGTTCTTC. This codes for CASSQSGLAWTHEQFF.

Turning to this clonotype: A much larger clone lies a single base off, so this may be a read error. This rearrangement joins TRBV5-6 to TRBJ2-1; D possibly uses TRBD1 or TRBD2 (5 bases each). Per germline, CDR1 SGHDT and CDR2 YYEEEE. The CDR3 has 13 residues. In nucleotides, the CDR3 is TGTGTCAGCAGCCTCGGGACGCTCAATGAGCAGTTCTTC. Its protein is CVSSLGTLNEQFF.

This clonotype was observed a few times. The V call is TRBV5-1, the J call TRBJ2-1, with unresolved D. V was pared by 1 base and J by 3 bases, with 5 bases between. Germline values: CDR1 SGHRS, CDR2 YFSETQ. The CDR3 is made up of 13 amino acids. The DNA of the CDR3 is TGCGCCAGCAGCTTGAATAACTACAATGAGCAGTTCTTC. It yields the protein CASSLNNYNEQFF.

Comments on this clonotype: This CDR3 fails to terminate in the conserved phenylalanine or tryptophan, so it likely reflects a read error. V gene TRBV29-1 combines with J gene TRBJ2-3; perhaps TRBD2 as D (7 bases). The V and J ends lost 6 bases and 6 bases respectively, with 16 bases between them. Germline assignment: CDR1 SQVTM and CDR2 ANQGSEA. This CDR3 region has 13 residues. The CDR3 loop reads CSVRRGARDTQYL. CDR3 bases: TGCAGCGTGCGACGGGGGGCAAGGGATACGCAGTATCTC.

This clonotype showed up just a few times. This chain joins TRBV4-2 and TRBJ2-1; D is perhaps TRBD2 (5 bases). CDR1 LGHNA and CDR2 YNFKEQ come from the germline V gene. V was clipped by 1 base and J by 8 bases, with 15 bases between them. The CDR3 has 15 residues. CDR3 amino acids: CASSQVGSSIHEQFF. Here the CDR3 DNA reads TGTGCCAGCAGCCAAGTAGGTTCTAGCATCCATGAGCAGTTCTTC.

This clonotype was seen only a few times. The chain joins TRBV5-6 to TRBJ1-1; D unresolved. The germline gives CDR1 SGHDT, CDR2 YYEEEE. Trimming took 2 bases from V and 4 from J, leaving 15 bases between them. This CDR3 spans 15 amino acids. The CDR3 nucleotides are TGTGCCAGCAGCTTAGGTCTCTTAGGCGGCACTGAAGCTTTCTTT. Its translation is CASSLGLLGGTEAFF.